The T cell receptor (beta chain) under discussion was sequenced for a study of blood T cell repertoires in COVID-19. Trimming at V came to 2 bases and at J to 4 bases, leaving 8 bases not matched to a gene. The CDR3 runs to 16 residues. Germline CDR1 MNHEY, CDR2 SVGEGT. The method was immunoSEQ multiplex PCR; TCRdb's version includes in-frame clones alone and lacks a portion of them. The table has around 72,000 clones, around 89% seen once. The chain uses TRBV6-2 or TRBV6-3 and TRBJ2-1, with TRBD2 matching over 7 bases. Sample: peripheral blood. This clonotype was obtained from an older woman with acute or convalescent COVID-19. Here the CDR3 reads CASSYEGISGYNEQFF. DNA for the CDR3: TGTGCCAGCAGTTACGAGGGGATTAGCGGGTACAATGAGCAGTTCTTC.